This record concerns one T cell receptor (beta chain) sequence. Its antigen specificity is not known. Base qualities are not at hand, and no much larger clone is one base apart. The data belong to a study of blood T cell repertoires in COVID-19 (TCRdb year 2020). General notes on the study: Samples covering the acute and convalescent phases of COVID-19 were provided by collaborators in the United States, Italy and Spain. The material from the prospective study consisted of cDNA or gDNA derived from T cells, B-cell-depleted T cells, or PBMCs. The sample metadata nearly always contained a de-identified subject ID, COVID-19 status, age in years and sex. The repertoires were made available in a free public database intended to serve as a resource for research on the immune response to SARS-CoV-2. HLA class I and class II types, where available, came from metadata supplied by the sample provider rather than from assay-based typing. Subjects who had been exposed to COVID-19, were actively infected with it, or had recovered from it provided the deeply sampled blood TCRbeta repertoires that made up the dataset. Samples were obtained from the ongoing ImmuneRACE study (first 160 participants) and from over a thousand subjects provided by 6 global collaborators.

TCRbeta CDR3 regions were amplified from genomic DNA by means of the immunoSEQ Assay, a bias-controlled multiplex PCR. The source study handled its data this way. Within the assay, amplification of reference gene primers was used to estimate how many nucleated cells each sample contained. To quantify the absolute abundance of each unique TCRbeta CDR3 rearrangement, sequence reads were collapsed and filtered. For each sample, productive Simpson clonality was calculated as the square root of Simpson's diversity index over productive rearrangements. TCRdb provides this immuneACCESS table in a form limited to in-frame rearrangements. Some clones are lacking; in checked studies, under half of them reflect an unresolved V gene, and why the rest are absent is not known. V and J calls and clone size are given by that table; D and trimming were obtained from the DNA. The table for this sample lists around 260,000 clones; 75% to 90% of them were counted only once. The ten largest clones capture roughly 1.9% of the sample.

General conclusions and limits of the study: How much clinical and demographic metadata was included differed by source and by participant, and the metadata was provided uncurated.

The collaborating institutions used their own protocols to collect whole blood in K2EDTA tubes. Collaborator samples were shipped for TCRbeta analysis as frozen whole blood, isolated PBMCs, or DNA extracted from either sample type. V loses 7 bases at its end and J loses 5 bases; junction bases beyond the gene matches: 5. The CDR3 goes from the cysteine to the phenylalanine over 14 residues. Only the CDR3 portion is preserved as DNA: 42 bases, with reading frame beginning at the first base. CDR1 and CDR2 (SQVTM, ANQGSEA) derive from the germline V gene. Sequencing was carried out using peripheral blood. This receptor was obtained from a man aged 30 to 45 with active or convalescent COVID-19. The sequence is built from TRBV29-1 and TRBJ2-1; the central 13 bases match TRBD2. CDR3 sequence: CSARGLAGDNEQFF. The nucleotide sequence reads as follows: TGCAGCGCCCGAGGACTAGCGGGGGACAATGAGCAGTTCTTC.